A single sample is the source of the 3 T cell receptor beta chains below, sequenced in a study of shared clonotypes between healthy human individuals (dated by TCRdb to 2018 to 2021). CD8 naive samples were obtained by positive selection for CCR7 among CD45RO-negative cells, yielding a CD45RA+CCR7+ population from which TemRA cells were excluded. Library preparation employed the immunoSEQ multiplex PCR assay. The clones in this table, taken by TCRdb from immuneACCESS, are in-frame only. Not every clone is retained; where verified, under half of the shortfall comes from an unresolved V gene, and the cause of the rest is unknown. This sample comprises nearly 2 million clones, about 94% of them detected only once. Jointly, the top ten make up approximately 1% of the sample. Sequenced material: naive CD8+ T cells sorted from blood. In the paper's terms, the cell subset or site label means: CD45RA+CCR7+. The origin of the receptors is a man younger than 35 in good health.

The chain combines TRBV4-3 with TRBJ2-7; no reliable D call. Per the germline V gene, CDR1 is LGHNA and CDR2 is YSLEER. The CDR3 spans 17 residues. Trimming removed 0 bases at V and 2 bases at J, with 17 bases between. CDR3 in DNA: TGCGCCAGCAGCCAAGATCGGTCGGCGGATTATACCTACGAGCAGTACTTC. It is translated as CASSQDRSADYTYEQYF.

The chain recombines TRBV5-6 with TRBJ2-2; 7 nucleotides match TRBD1. Per the germline V gene, CDR1 is SGHDT and CDR2 is YYEEEE. There are 15 residues in the CDR3. Trimming removed 0 bases from V and 3 bases from J; junction bases left unmatched: 2. CDR3 nucleotides: TGTGCCAGCAGCTTGGAGGGACAGTACACCGGGGAGCTGTTTTTT. Translated, it gives CASSLEGQYTGELFF.

Of note for this clone: This sample also contains other DNA sequences that code for the same CDR3. This chain connects TRBV28 to TRBJ2-2; the D gene is possibly TRBD2 (5 bases). CDR1 and CDR2 (germline): MDHEN, SYDVKM. Trimming took off 1 base at V and 1 base at J, with 7 bases between the two ends. The CDR3 spans 15 residues. In DNA, the CDR3 is TGTGCCAGCAGTTTATTCGGGGAGAACACCGGGGAGCTGTTTTTT. It yields the protein CASSLFGENTGELFF.